Below are 27 T cell receptor beta chains sequenced from a single sample in a study of beta chain features in type 1 diabetes. The antigens of these receptors remain unknown. Of the isolated RNA, all was reverse transcribed, and so the sequenced material was expressed TCRB transcripts. Generated by immunoSEQ multiplex PCR, the TCRdb table keeps only in-frame clones and is missing some. Of around 650,000 clones in the sample, approximately 13% were seen once. Regarding the study as a whole: People with Type 1 diabetes carried modestly yet significantly shorter TCRB CDR3s in all four CD4+ subsets.

The sequenced material came from naive CD4+ T cells from blood. All receptors come from a man aged 25-45 years with type 1 diabetes.

V is TRBV5-6 and J is TRBJ1-5; unclear D gene. Germline V lookup: CDR1 SGHDT, CDR2 YYEEEE. V lost 0 bases to trimming and J lost 3 bases, with 7 bases between them. The CDR3 sequence is 14 residues long. CDR3 in amino acids: CASSLAGVNQPQHF. The CDR3 DNA is TGTGCCAGCAGCTTGGCAGGAGTCAATCAGCCCCAGCATTTT. The complete variable domain, with remaining parts taken from reference TRBV5-6 and TRBJ1-5, reads DAGVTQSPTHLIKTRGQQVTLRCSPKSGHDTVSWYQQALGQGPQFIFQYYEEEERQRGNFPDRFSGHQFPNYSSELNVNALLLGDSALYLCASSLAGVNQPQHFGDGTRLSIL.

This clone has a handful of counts. The gene calls are TRBV7-2 and TRBJ2-4, with TRBD1 as a possible D gene (6 bases). Looked up from germline, CDR1 is SGHTA and CDR2 is FQGNSA. Trimming took 5 bases from V and 9 from J, leaving 20 bases between them. The CDR3 length is 15 residues. The DNA of the CDR3 is TGTGCCAGCAGCCCATCATGGGACAAAAAAGGCATTCAGTACTTC. Translated, it gives CASSPSWDKKGIQYF.

V is TRBV6-5 and J is TRBJ1-2; D ambiguous. This CDR3 region has 14 residues. Germline V lookup: CDR1 MNHEY, CDR2 SVGAGI. Trimming took off 4 bases at V and 0 bases at J, with 9 bases between the two ends. CDR3 sequence reads: CASSSGLANYGYTF. Here the CDR3 DNA reads TGTGCCAGCAGTTCTGGGTTAGCTAACTATGGCTACACCTTC.

V gene TRBV18 combines with J gene TRBJ2-3; no firm D call. Germline CDR1 and CDR2: KGHSH and LQKENI. The CDR3 is 13 amino acids. Trimming stripped 4 bases from V and 6 bases from J, with 11 bases between. CDR3 residues: CASSLTNGDTQYF. For the CDR3, the DNA is TGTGCCAGCTCACTCACAAACGGGGATACGCAGTATTTT.

This clone was seen a handful of times. The chain joins TRBV7-9 to TRBJ2-5, with TRBD1 matching over 7 bases. From germline, CDR1 is SEHNR and CDR2 FQNEAQ (reference sequence). V dropped 8 bases and J dropped 3; count of bases not matched to a gene: 12. The CDR3 is 15 residues long. CDR3 residues: CASEEPTGTEETQYF. DNA for the CDR3: TGTGCCAGCGAAGAACCGACAGGGACAGAAGAGACCCAGTACTTC. The whole variable domain, remainder taken from reference TRBV7-9 and TRBJ2-5, is DTGVSQNPRHKITKRGQNVTFRCDPISEHNRLYWYRQTLGQGPEFLTYFQNEAQLEKSRLLSDRFSAERPKGSFSTLEIQRTEQGDSAMYLCASEEPTGTEETQYFGPGTRLLVL.

V and J are TRBV6-1 and TRBJ2-3, with TRBD1 identical over 7 bases. The V segment lost 6 bases and the J segment 8 bases; nucleotides outside the gene matches: 8. The CDR3 is 13 amino acids. Germline V gene data show CDR1 as MNHNS and CDR2 as SASEGT. The CDR3, as DNA: TGTGCCAGCAGGGCGACAGGGCCTGGTACGCAGTATTTT. It is translated as CASRATGPGTQYF.

Details on this clone: In the same sample, other DNA sequences code for this CDR3. CDR3 in amino acids: CASSPGQPSSYEQYF. CDR3 sequence (DNA): TGTGCCAGCTCACCGGGACAGCCGAGCTCCTACGAGCAGTACTTC. The chain has TRBV18 and TRBJ2-7; TRBD1 agrees at 7 bases. V lost 3 bases to trimming and J lost 0 bases; unmatched junction nucleotides: 5. In germline, CDR1 is KGHSH, CDR2 LQKENI. The CDR3 totals 15 residues. Using reference TRBV18 and TRBJ2-7 for the parts outside the CDR3, the full variable domain is NAGVMQNPRHLVRRRGQEARLRCSPMKGHSHVYWYRQLPEEGLKFMVYLQKENIIDESGMPKERFSAEFPKEGPSILRIQQVVRGDSAAYFCASSPGQPSSYEQYFGPGTRLTVT.

The chain carries TRBV29-1 and TRBJ1-2; weak D call: TRBD1 (6 bases). This CDR3 contains 13 residues. Germline V gene sequence: CDR1 SQVTM, CDR2 ANQGSEA. Trimming took 5 bases from V and 2 from J, leaving 12 bases between them. In DNA form, the CDR3 reads TGCAGCGTTCGGGGGGCGGGCAACTATGGCTACACCTTC. Its translation: CSVRGAGNYGYTF. The variable domain in full, with the rest retrieved from reference TRBV29-1 and TRBJ1-2, is SAVISQKPSRDICQRGTSLTIQCQVDSQVTMMFWYRQQPGQSLTLIATANQGSEATYESGFVIDKFPISRPNLTFSTLTVSNMSPEDSSIYLCSVRGAGNYGYTFGSGTRLTVV.

J is TRBJ1-2 and V is TRBV7-2; no reliable D call. This CDR3 has 15 residues. V lost 4 bases and J lost 4, with 16 bases in between. CDR1 is SGHTA and CDR2 is FQGNSA in the germline V gene. CDR3 region: CASSSTAGYGYGYTF. Written as DNA, the CDR3 is TGTGCCAGCAGCTCCACGGCAGGTTATGGCTATGGCTACACCTTC.

Comments on this clone: A read error may produce the germline difference seen at one junction end. V gene TRBV7-7 combines with J gene TRBJ2-5; 10 bases are shared with TRBD2. Per the germline V gene, CDR1 is SSHAT and CDR2 is FNYEAQ (reference sequence). This CDR3 comprises 15 residues. DNA of the CDR3: TGTGCTAGCAGCTTAGCGGGGGGTAGCCAAGAGACCCAGTACTTC. Protein sequence: CASSLAGGSQETQYF.

This clone has a handful of counts. The J gene is TRBJ2-7, the V gene TRBV19; a possible D gene is TRBD1 (5 bases). The CDR3 is made up of 12 amino acids. The germline gives CDR1 LNHDA, CDR2 SQIVND (reference sequence). V shed 3 bases and J shed 5 bases, with 8 bases lying between them. Here the CDR3 reads CASSMSGNEQYF. The CDR3 DNA is TGTGCCAGTAGTATGTCAGGGAACGAGCAGTACTTC.

The table lists this clone with a few counts. The V gene is TRBV7-2, the J gene TRBJ2-6; D not certain. The germline V and J ends were trimmed by 5 bases and 1 base, with 12 bases remaining between them. CDR3 size: 16 residues. Germline V gives CDR1 SGHTA, CDR2 FQGNSA. The CDR3 region has the DNA TGTGCCAGCAGCCAAGATCGTGTTTCTGGGGCCAACGTCCTGACTTTC. Translated: CASSQDRVSGANVLTF. The complete variable domain, with remaining parts taken from reference TRBV7-2 and TRBJ2-6, reads GAGVSQSPSNKVTEKGKDVELRCDPISGHTALYWYRQSLGQGLEFLIYFQGNSAPDKSGLPSDRFSAERTGGSVSTLTIQRTQQEDSAVYLCASSQDRVSGANVLTFGAGSRLTVL.

In DNA, the CDR3 is TGCAGCGTTCTGAGACAGGGGAGCACAGATACGCAGTATTTT. Translating gives CSVLRQGSTDTQYF. J is TRBJ2-3 and V is TRBV29-1; 8 bases are a match to TRBD1. CDR3 size: 14 residues. Per the germline V gene, CDR1 is SQVTM and CDR2 is ANQGSEA. The J segment lost 0 bases and the V segment lost 5 bases, leaving 4 bases of the junction unmatched.

This clone was seen more than once but under ten times. The V and J genes are TRBV25-1 and TRBJ1-1, with a tentative D call TRBD1 (6 bases). This CDR3 is 15 amino acids long. Germline CDR1 reads MGHDK; CDR2 reads SYGVNS. Trimming stripped 2 bases from V and 1 base from J, with 11 bases between. CDR3 bases: TGTGCCAGCAGTGAACCGGGACACTCGAACACTGAAGCTTTCTTT. It codes for CASSEPGHSNTEAFF. Variable domain in full (rest from reference TRBV25-1 and TRBJ1-1): EADIYQTPRYLVIGTGKKITLECSQTMGHDKMYWYQQDPGMELHLIHYSYGVNSTEKGDLSSESTVSRIRTEHFPLTLESARPSHTSQYLCASSEPGHSNTEAFFGQGTRLTVV.

This clone was counted a few times. This chain uses TRBV5-4 with TRBJ2-1; 9 bases fit TRBD2. CDR1 SGHNT and CDR2 YYREEE come from the germline V gene (reference sequence). After removal of 2 bases from V and 6 bases from J, the junction contained 9 bases not matched to a gene. The CDR3 has 16 residues. The CDR3 region has the DNA TGTGCCAGCAGCTTCGGGGGACTAGCCCCCGTCAATGAGCAGTTCTTC. This sequence encodes CASSFGGLAPVNEQFF.

The V call is TRBV4-3, the J call TRBJ2-6, with D uncertain. V gave up 0 bases and J gave up 0 bases, with 9 bases separating them. Germline-derived CDR1 and CDR2 are LGHNA and YSLEER. CDR3 length: 17 amino acids. The CDR3 DNA follows: TGCGCCAGCAGCCAAGAGGACGGATTCTCTGGGGCCAACGTCCTGACTTTC. Residues: CASSQEDGFSGANVLTF.

The rearrangement links TRBV5-1 to TRBJ2-3; D is unresolved. The CDR3 is made up of 14 amino acids. Germline-derived CDR1 and CDR2 are SGHRS and YFSETQ. V lost 4 bases, J lost 1 base, and 10 bases lay in between. DNA for the CDR3: TGCGCCAGCAGCGTCGAACGCGGCACAGATACGCAGTATTTT. Translation: CASSVERGTDTQYF.

The chain carries TRBV25-1 and TRBJ1-2; maybe TRBD1 (6 bases). The CDR3 length is 13 residues. Trimming stripped 7 bases from V and 9 bases from J, with 18 bases between. CDR1 and CDR2 (germline): MGHDK, SYGVNS. CDR3 in amino acids: CASIQSGTISYTF. The DNA of the CDR3 is TGTGCCAGCATACAATCCGGGACAATCAGCTACACCTTC.

This clone was counted a few times. The J gene is TRBJ2-5, the V gene TRBV7-6; no reliable D call. This CDR3 contains 14 residues. CDR1 and CDR2 from the germline V gene are SGHVS and FNYEAQ. V shed 0 bases and J shed 2 bases, with 7 bases lying between them. CDR3 region: CASSLAVDQETQYF. The CDR3, as DNA: TGTGCCAGCAGCTTAGCGGTCGATCAAGAGACCCAGTACTTC.

The chain couples TRBV4-2 to TRBJ1-6; 10 bases are shared with TRBD1. With 5 bases clipped from V and 7 bases from J, the junction kept 14 bases outside the gene matches. The CDR3 has 18 amino acids. Germline-derived CDR1 and CDR2 are LGHNA and YNFKEQ. CDR3: CASSLAAPGQGRNSPLHF. The CDR3 DNA sequence: TGTGCCAGCAGCTTGGCGGCACCGGGACAGGGGCGAAATTCACCCCTCCACTTT.

This clone was observed a handful of times. In the same sample, other DNA sequences code for this CDR3. V gene TRBV30 combines with J gene TRBJ2-5, with TRBD2 matching over 7 bases. With V trimmed by 1 base and J by 5 bases, 7 bases remained unmatched. The CDR3 spans 14 residues. Germline lookup yields CDR1 GTSNPN and CDR2 SVGIG (reference sequence). CDR3 bases: TGTGCCTGGAGTGGGACTAGTGGCGGGGAGACCCAGTACTTC. Protein product: CAWSGTSGGETQYF.

The genes are TRBV5-1 and TRBJ2-5; 9 positions match TRBD2. The CDR3 spans 16 residues. Germline V gives CDR1 SGHRS, CDR2 YFSETQ. V lost 0 bases, J lost 1 base, and 4 bases stayed unmatched. The DNA for the CDR3 is TGCGCCAGCAGCTTGGCCCCGACTAGCGGCCAAGAGACCCAGTACTTC. It is translated as CASSLAPTSGQETQYF.

The chain is built from TRBV11-2 and TRBJ1-6; 7 nucleotides match TRBD1. Germline V gene lookup returns CDR1 SGHAT and CDR2 FQNNGV. CDR3 length equals 14 residues. The V segment lost 5 bases and the J segment 9 bases; nucleotides outside the gene matches: 7. The CDR3 nucleotides are TGTGCCAGCAGCCCTGGGACAGATTCTTCACCCCTCCACTTT. It is translated as CASSPGTDSSPLHF. Full variable domain (outside the CDR3, taken from reference TRBV11-2 and TRBJ1-6): EAGVAQSPRYKIIEKRQSVAFWCNPISGHATLYWYQQILGQGPKLLIQFQNNGVVDDSQLPKDRFSAERLKGVDSTLKIQPAKLEDSAVYLCASSPGTDSSPLHFGNGTRLTVT.

This clone was counted a few times. The chain joins TRBV29-1 to TRBJ2-7; perhaps TRBD2 as D (5 bases). This CDR3 is built from 14 residues. The germline V and J ends were trimmed by 0 bases and 3 bases, with 12 bases remaining between them. Per the germline V gene, CDR1 is SQVTM and CDR2 is ANQGSEA. This CDR3 reads CSVEDRGGSYEQYF. The CDR3 DNA follows: TGCAGCGTTGAAGACCGAGGAGGAAGCTACGAGCAGTACTTC.

This clone has just a few counts. The rearrangement joins TRBV29-1 to TRBJ2-3; 7 bases map to TRBD1. Germline values: CDR1 SQVTM, CDR2 ANQGSEA. Losses at the gene ends were 7 bases for V and 4 bases for J; bases not matched to a gene: 5. The CDR3 is 12 residues long. Here the CDR3 reads CSADRDPDTQYF. The CDR3 bases are TGCAGCGCCGACAGGGACCCAGATACGCAGTATTTT.

The V and J genes are TRBV9 and TRBJ1-6, with a tentative D call TRBD1 (6 bases). Germline-derived CDR1 and CDR2 are SGDLS and YYNGEE. The ends were cut back, 0 bases at V and 7 bases at J, with 14 bases in the middle. The CDR3 runs to 16 residues. The CDR3, as DNA: TGTGCCAGCAGCGTAGGTTGGGCAGGACAGAATTCACCCCTCCACTTT. This sequence encodes CASSVGWAGQNSPLHF.

V gene TRBV7-2 combines with J gene TRBJ2-3, with 9 positions matching TRBD2. This CDR3 has 16 amino acids. The germline gives CDR1 SGHTA, CDR2 FQGNSA. Trimming at V came to 2 bases and at J to 6 bases, leaving 9 bases not matched to a gene. This CDR3 is CASSLSSGGLSDTQYF. CDR3 in DNA: TGTGCCAGCAGCTTAAGTAGCGGGGGACTCTCCGATACGCAGTATTTT.